This T cell receptor beta chain was obtained from a study of T cells in Graves' hyperthyroidism and ophthalmopathy. This clonotype has a count of ten or more. The germline gives CDR1 MNHNS, CDR2 SASEGT. V was trimmed by 0 bases and J by 10 bases, leaving 6 bases between them. This CDR3 has 11 amino acids. TCR beta CDR3 region amplification was performed from RNA transcripts. TCR CDR3 regions were first amplified by RT-PCR with HTBI primers. TCRdb recomputed calls from the multiplex PCR reads with MiXCR, one row per CDR3 protein. The sample has nearly 600,000 distinct CDR3 sequences, approximately 15% seen once.

This TCR was recovered from a woman under 30 with Graves' ophthalmopathy. The chain links TRBV6-1 to TRBJ1-1, with D unclear. The sample was blood. The CDR3 DNA reads TGTGCCAGCAGTGAAGCGCTCGGAGCTTTCTTT. It yields the protein CASSEALGAFF.